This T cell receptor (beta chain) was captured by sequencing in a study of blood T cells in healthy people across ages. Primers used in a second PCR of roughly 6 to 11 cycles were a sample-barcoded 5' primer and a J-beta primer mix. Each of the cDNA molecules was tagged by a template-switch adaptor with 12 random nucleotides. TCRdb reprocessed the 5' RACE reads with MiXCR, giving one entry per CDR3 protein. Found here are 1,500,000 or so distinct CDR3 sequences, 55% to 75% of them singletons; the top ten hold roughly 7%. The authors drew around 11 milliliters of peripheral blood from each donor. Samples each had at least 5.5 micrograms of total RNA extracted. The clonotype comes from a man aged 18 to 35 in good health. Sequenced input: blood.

The CDR3 DNA reads TGTGCCAGCAGCGCCACAAGTCAGAACACTGAAGCTTTCTTT. This codes for CASSATSQNTEAFF. The V call is TRBV9, the J call TRBJ1-1; D is unclear. From germline, CDR1 is SGDLS and CDR2 YYNGEE. CDR3 length equals 14 residues. Trimming stripped 3 bases from V and 1 base from J, with 10 bases between.